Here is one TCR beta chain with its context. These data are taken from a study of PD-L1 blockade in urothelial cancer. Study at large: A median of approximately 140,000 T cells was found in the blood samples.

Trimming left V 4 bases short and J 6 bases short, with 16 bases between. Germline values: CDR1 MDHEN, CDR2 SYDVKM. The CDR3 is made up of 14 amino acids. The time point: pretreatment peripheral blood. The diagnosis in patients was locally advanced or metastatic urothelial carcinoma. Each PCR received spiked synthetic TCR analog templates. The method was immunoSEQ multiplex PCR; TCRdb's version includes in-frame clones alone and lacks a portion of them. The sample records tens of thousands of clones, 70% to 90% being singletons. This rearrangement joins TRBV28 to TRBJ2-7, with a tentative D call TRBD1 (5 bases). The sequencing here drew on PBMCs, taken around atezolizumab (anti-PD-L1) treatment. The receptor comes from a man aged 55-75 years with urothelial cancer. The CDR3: CASSSGISPSEQYF. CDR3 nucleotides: TGTGCCAGCAGTTCAGGGATAAGCCCTAGCGAGCAGTACTTC.